This T cell receptor (beta chain) originates from a study of regulatory T cells in long-lasting Graves disease. Per the germline V gene, CDR1 is DFQATT and CDR2 is SNEGSKA (reference sequence). V was trimmed by 4 bases and J by 2 bases, leaving 9 bases between them. The CDR3 runs 13 residues. As for time point: newly diagnosed GD, antithyroid drugs for less than 3 months. RNA extracted from PBMCs served as the sequencing template. Clinicians diagnosed Graves' disease using American Thyroid Association guidelines. Through Arm-PCR of CDR3 regions and iRepertoire HTBI primers, TCR beta libraries were built. TCRdb analysed the multiplex PCR reads with MiXCR anew, one entry per CDR3 protein. The sample lists about 620,000 distinct CDR3 sequences; 16% were seen once. These data also formed part of another study, on T cells in Graves' hyperthyroidism and ophthalmopathy. That publication notes: The HTBI primer set was used in a first-round RT-PCR of the TCR CDR3. Blood samples included most of the expanded thyroid clonotypes exceeding 0.001. A 13 V-J signature model discriminated ophthalmopathy versus stable hyperthyroidism.

The J gene is TRBJ1-3, the V gene TRBV20-1; perhaps TRBD1 as D (6 bases). The source was peripheral blood mononuclear cells (PBMCs), collected at new diagnosis, from a patient treated with antithyroid drugs. The clonotype originates from a woman between 25 and 40 years old with Graves disease. DNA of the CDR3: TGCAGTGCTAAAACAGGGACTGGAAACACCATATATTTT. This translates into CSAKTGTGNTIYF.